A single sample is the source of the 8 T cell receptor beta chains below, sequenced in a study of early T cells in non-severe SARS-CoV-2 infection. TCRdb re-derived calls from the 5' RACE reads in MiXCR, one entry per CDR3 protein. Of tens of thousands of distinct CDR3 sequences in the sample, over 5% were seen once. Sample: whole blood. The origin of the receptors is an adult who was a healthcare worker with PCR-confirmed SARS-CoV-2 infection or an uninfected control (not recorded which).

This clonotype has just a few counts. V and J are TRBV7-6 and TRBJ2-5; maybe TRBD2 (5 bases). The CDR3 loop spans 16 amino acids. Trimming shortened V by 7 bases and J by 1 base, and 19 bases separated the two germline ends. Germline V gene sequence: CDR1 SGHVS, CDR2 FNYEAQ. CDR3: CASNPSYSGLQETQYF. Here the CDR3 DNA reads TGTGCCAGCAACCCGAGCTACAGCGGACTCCAAGAGACCCAGTACTTC.

The J gene is TRBJ2-3, the V gene TRBV12-5, with 11 nucleotides matching TRBD1. This CDR3 comprises 15 residues. V lost 5 bases and J lost 6; bases outside the gene matches: 7. Per the germline V gene, CDR1 is LGHNT and CDR2 is FRNRAP. The CDR3 DNA is TGTGCTAGTGGTCCGGGACAGGGGGTACGTGATACGCAGTATTTT. Translating it yields CASGPGQGVRDTQYF.

This clonotype was counted a few times. The chain combines TRBV6-2 or TRBV6-3 with TRBJ2-1; D is uncertain. Germline values: CDR1 MNHEY, CDR2 SVGEGT. The CDR3 spans 13 residues. The ends were cut back, 3 bases at V and 14 bases at J, with 17 bases in the middle. Written as DNA, the CDR3 is TGTGCCAGCAGTTATGGTCAGCTCCCGTTGGAGTTCTTC. This encodes CASSYGQLPLEFF.

This clonotype was counted at least ten times. The rearrangement links TRBV11-2 to TRBJ2-5; D not certain. This CDR3 is 15 amino acids long. CDR1 is SGHAT and CDR2 is FQNNGV in the germline V gene. With 6 bases removed from V and 7 bases from J, the gap between germline ends came to 21 bases. The CDR3 loop reads CASSSGRGPDGTQYF. The CDR3 DNA reads TGTGCCAGCAGTTCCGGTCGAGGCCCTGACGGGACCCAGTACTTC.

This clonotype occurred many times. The chain has TRBV5-6 and TRBJ1-1, with D perhaps matching TRBD1 (5 bases). Germline lookup yields CDR1 SGHDT and CDR2 YYEEEE. V was trimmed by 3 bases and J by 7 bases, leaving 7 bases between them. This CDR3 is built from 11 residues. The DNA of the CDR3 is TGTGCCAGCAGCTGGGGGGATGAAGCTTTCTTT. It specifies CASSWGDEAFF.

This chain connects TRBV29-1 to TRBJ1-1, with D unclear. CDR1 SQVTM and CDR2 ANQGSEA come from the germline V gene. There are 12 residues in the CDR3. V was trimmed by 6 bases and J by 0 bases, leaving 8 bases between them. CDR3 protein: CSVGQLNTEAFF. The CDR3 nucleotides are TGCAGCGTAGGGCAATTGAACACTGAAGCTTTCTTT.

This clonotype showed up many times. The rearrangement joins TRBV24-1 to TRBJ2-3; D uncertain. Trimming stripped 7 bases from V and 2 bases from J, with 6 bases between. This CDR3 region has 12 residues. Per germline, CDR1 KGHDR and CDR2 SFDVKD. In DNA form, the CDR3 reads TGTGCCACCAGGACTTACACAGATACGCAGTATTTT. Protein product: CATRTYTDTQYF.

This chain links TRBV12-3 or TRBV12-4 with TRBJ2-1; 7 bases are a match to TRBD1. V shed 5 bases, J shed 8 bases, and the junction held 18 bases outside the gene matches. The CDR3 spans 17 residues. The CDR3 nucleotides read TGTGCCAGCAGTCCTAGACGCCCGGGACAGAAAGTAGATGAGCAGTTCTTC. Protein product: CASSPRRPGQKVDEQFF.